The T cell receptor (beta chain) under discussion was sequenced for a study of T cell responses to AZD1222 COVID-19 vaccine. Findings of the study overall: Epitopes outside B.1.351 and B.1.1.7 mutated regions reportedly drew nearly half of spike TCRs. Increased Spike-specific TCR breadth and depth were observed after two AZD1222 doses. The donor group comprised mostly white British people and more females; the analysis possibly underestimated clonal diversity.

In its sample, this clone was seen once. Its antigen is unidentified. The germline V gene has CDR1 SGHRS and CDR2 YFSETQ. Deletions cut 1 base from V and 2 bases from J, with 9 bases between. The CDR3 totals 14 residues. The repertoire was sequenced with immunoSEQ multiplex PCR; TCRdb's copy has only in-frame clones and lacks some. The sample consists of some 110,000 clones, about 93% of them appearing once. This material consisted of peripheral blood, taken on day 0 of AZD1222 vaccination. The chain employs TRBV5-1 and TRBJ1-2, with a possible D match to TRBD1 (5 bases). The receptor's source is an adult in good health. The DNA of the CDR3 is TGCGCCAGCAGCTTGATCGGGGGGAACTATGGCTACACCTTC. Protein product: CASSLIGGNYGYTF.